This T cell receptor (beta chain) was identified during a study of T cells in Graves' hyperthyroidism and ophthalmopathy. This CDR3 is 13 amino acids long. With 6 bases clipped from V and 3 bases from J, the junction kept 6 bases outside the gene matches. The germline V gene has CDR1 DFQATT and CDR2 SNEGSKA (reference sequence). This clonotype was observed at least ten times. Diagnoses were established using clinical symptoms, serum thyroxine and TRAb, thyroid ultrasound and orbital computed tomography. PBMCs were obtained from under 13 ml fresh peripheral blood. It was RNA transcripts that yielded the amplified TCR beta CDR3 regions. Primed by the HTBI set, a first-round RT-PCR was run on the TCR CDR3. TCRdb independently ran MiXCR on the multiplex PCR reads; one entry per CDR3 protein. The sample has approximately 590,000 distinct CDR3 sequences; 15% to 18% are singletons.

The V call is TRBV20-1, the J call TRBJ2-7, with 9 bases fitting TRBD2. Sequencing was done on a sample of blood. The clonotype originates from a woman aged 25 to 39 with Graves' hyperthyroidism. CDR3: CSASSGSYYEQYF. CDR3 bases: TGCAGTGCAAGTAGCGGGAGTTACTACGAGCAGTACTTC.